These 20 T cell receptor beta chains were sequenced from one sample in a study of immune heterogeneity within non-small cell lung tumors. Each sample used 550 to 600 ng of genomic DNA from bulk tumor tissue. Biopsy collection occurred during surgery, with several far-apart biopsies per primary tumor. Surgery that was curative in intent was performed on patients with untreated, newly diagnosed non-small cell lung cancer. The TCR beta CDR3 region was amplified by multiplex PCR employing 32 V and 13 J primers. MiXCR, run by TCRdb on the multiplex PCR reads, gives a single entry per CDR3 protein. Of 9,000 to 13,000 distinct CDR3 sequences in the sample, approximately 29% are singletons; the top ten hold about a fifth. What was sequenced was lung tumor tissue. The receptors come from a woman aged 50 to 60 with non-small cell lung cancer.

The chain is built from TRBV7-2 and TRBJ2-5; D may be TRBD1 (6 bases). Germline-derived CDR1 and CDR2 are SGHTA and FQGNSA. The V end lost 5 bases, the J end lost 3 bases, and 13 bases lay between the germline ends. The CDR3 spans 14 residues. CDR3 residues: CASSIQGLEETQYF. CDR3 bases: TGTGCCAGCAGCATTCAGGGGCTGGAAGAGACCCAGTACTTC.

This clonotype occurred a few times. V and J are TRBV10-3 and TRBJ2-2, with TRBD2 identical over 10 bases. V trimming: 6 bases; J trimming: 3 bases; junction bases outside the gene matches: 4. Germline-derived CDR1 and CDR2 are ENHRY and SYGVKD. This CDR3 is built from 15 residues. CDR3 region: CAIRWTSGYTGELFF. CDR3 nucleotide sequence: TGTGCCATCAGGTGGACTAGCGGATACACCGGGGAGCTGTTTTTT.

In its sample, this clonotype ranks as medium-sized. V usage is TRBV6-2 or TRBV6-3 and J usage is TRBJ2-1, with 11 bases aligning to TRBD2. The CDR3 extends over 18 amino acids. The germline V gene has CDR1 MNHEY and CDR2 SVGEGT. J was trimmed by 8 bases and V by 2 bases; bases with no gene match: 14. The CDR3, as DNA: TGTGCCAGCAGTTACCGAAGCCAAATAGCGGGGGGGCACTATGAGCAGTTCTTC. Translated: CASSYRSQIAGGHYEQFF.

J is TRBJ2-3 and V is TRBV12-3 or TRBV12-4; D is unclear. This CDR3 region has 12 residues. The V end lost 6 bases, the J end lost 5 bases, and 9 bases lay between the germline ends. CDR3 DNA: TGTGCCAGCAGCGTAGTTGGAGATACGCAGTATTTT. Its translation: CASSVVGDTQYF.

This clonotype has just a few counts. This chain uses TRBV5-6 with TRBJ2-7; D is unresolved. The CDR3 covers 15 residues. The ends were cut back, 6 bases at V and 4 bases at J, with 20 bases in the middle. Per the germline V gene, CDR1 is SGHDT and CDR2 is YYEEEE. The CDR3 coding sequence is TGTGCCAGCACCCTTGAACGGAGAGGAGAGTACGAGCAGTACTTC. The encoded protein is CASTLERRGEYEQYF.

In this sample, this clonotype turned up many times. CDR3 in DNA: TGCGCCAGCAGCTTGTCGACAACTCGATTATACGAGCAGTACTTC. Residues: CASSLSTTRLYEQYF. This chain joins TRBV5-1 and TRBJ2-7, with unresolved D. With 1 base removed from V and 4 bases from J, the gap between germline ends came to 15 bases. This CDR3 comprises 15 residues. Looked up from germline, CDR1 is SGHRS and CDR2 is YFSETQ.

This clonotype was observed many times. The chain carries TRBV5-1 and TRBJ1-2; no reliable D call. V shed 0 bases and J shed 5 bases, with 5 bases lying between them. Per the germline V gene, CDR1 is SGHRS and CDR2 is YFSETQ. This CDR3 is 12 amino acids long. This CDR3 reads CASSLASYGYTF. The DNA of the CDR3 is TGCGCCAGCAGCTTGGCCTCATATGGCTACACCTTC.

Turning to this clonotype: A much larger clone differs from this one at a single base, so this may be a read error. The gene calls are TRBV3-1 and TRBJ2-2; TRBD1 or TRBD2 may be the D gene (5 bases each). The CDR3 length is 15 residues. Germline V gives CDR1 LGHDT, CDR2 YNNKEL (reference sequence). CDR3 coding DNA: TGTGCCAACAGCCAAGATCATGGGGGTGCCGGGGAGCTGTTTTTT. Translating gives CANSQDHGGAGELFF.

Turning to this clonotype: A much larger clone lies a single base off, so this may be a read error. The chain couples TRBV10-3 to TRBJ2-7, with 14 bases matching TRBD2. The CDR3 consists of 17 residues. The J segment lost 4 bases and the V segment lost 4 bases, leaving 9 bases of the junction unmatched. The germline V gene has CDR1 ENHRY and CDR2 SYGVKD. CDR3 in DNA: TGTGCCATCAGTGTAAGCCGCGGGACTAGCGGGGGATACGAGCAGTACTTC. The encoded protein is CAISVSRGTSGGYEQYF.

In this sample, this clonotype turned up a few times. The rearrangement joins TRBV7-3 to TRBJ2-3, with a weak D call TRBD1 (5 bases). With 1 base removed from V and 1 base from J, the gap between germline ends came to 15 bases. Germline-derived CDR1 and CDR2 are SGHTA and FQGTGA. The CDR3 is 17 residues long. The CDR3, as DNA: TGTGCCAGCAGCTTAAGTCCAGGGAACCCCGGCACAGATACGCAGTATTTT. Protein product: CASSLSPGNPGTDTQYF.

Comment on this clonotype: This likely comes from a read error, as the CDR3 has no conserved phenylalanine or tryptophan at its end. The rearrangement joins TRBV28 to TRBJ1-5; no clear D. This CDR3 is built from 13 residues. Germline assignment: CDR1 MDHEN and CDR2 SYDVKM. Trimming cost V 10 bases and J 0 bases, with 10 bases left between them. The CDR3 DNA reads TGTGCCACTTTGACCGATAGCAATCAGCCCCAGCATCTT. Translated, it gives CATLTDSNQPQHL.

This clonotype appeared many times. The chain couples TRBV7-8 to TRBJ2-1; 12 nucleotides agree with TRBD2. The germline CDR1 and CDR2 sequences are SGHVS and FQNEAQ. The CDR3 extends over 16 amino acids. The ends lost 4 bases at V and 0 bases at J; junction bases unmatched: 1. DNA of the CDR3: TGTGCCAGCAGCTCACTAGCGGGAGGCTCCTACAATGAGCAGTTCTTC. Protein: CASSSLAGGSYNEQFF.

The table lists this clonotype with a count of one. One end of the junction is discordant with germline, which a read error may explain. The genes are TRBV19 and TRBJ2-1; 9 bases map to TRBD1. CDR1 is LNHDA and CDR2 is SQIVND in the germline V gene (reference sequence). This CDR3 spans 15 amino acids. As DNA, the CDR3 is TGTGCCAGTAGTATACGGGACAGGGTTTTGAATGAGAAGTTCTTC. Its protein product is CASSIRDRVLNEKFF. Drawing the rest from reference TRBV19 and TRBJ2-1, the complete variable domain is DGGITQSPKYLFRKEGQNVTLSCEQNLNHDAMYWYRQDPGQGLRLIYYSQIVNDFQKGDIAEGYSVSREKKESFPLTVTSAQKNPTAFYLCASSIRDRVLNEKFFGPGTRLTVL.

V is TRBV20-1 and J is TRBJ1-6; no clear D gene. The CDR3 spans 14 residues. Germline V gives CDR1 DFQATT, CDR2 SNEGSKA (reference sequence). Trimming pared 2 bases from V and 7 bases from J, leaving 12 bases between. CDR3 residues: CSARPRRLNSPLHF. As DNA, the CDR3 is TGCAGTGCTAGACCCAGAAGACTAAATTCACCCCTCCACTTT.

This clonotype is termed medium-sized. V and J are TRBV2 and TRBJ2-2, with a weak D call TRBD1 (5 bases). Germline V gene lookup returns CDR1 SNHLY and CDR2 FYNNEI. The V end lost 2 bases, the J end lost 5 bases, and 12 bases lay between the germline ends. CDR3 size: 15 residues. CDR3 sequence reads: CASSERQGVTGELFF. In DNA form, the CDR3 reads TGTGCCAGCAGTGAAAGGCAGGGTGTAACCGGGGAGCTGTTTTTT.

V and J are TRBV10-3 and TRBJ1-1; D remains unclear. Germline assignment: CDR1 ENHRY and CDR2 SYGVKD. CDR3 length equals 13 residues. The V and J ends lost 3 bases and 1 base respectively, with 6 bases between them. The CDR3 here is CAISDEGNTEAFF. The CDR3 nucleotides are TGTGCCATCAGTGATGAAGGGAACACTGAAGCTTTCTTT.

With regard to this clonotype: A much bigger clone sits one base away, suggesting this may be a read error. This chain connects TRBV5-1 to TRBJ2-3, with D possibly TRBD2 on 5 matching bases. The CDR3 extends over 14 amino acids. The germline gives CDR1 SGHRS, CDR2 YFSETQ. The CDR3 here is CANSLEADTDTQYF. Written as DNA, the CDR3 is TGCGCCAACAGCTTGGAAGCGGACACAGATACGCAGTATTTT.

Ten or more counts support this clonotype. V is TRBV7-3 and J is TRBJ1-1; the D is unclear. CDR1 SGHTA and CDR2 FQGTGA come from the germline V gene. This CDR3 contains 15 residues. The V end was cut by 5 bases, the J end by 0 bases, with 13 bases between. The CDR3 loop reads CASSPRAGMNTEAFF. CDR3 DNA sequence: TGTGCCAGCAGCCCGAGAGCCGGCATGAACACTGAAGCTTTCTTT.

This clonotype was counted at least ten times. CDR3 coding DNA: TGTGCCATCAGTGAGTCCCCGAACCCCTACGAGCAGTACTTC. It yields the protein CAISESPNPYEQYF. The chain is built from TRBV10-3 and TRBJ2-7, with D uncertain. The CDR3 extends over 14 amino acids. CDR1 and CDR2 (germline): ENHRY, SYGVKD. V lost 0 bases, J lost 2 bases, and 8 bases lay in between.

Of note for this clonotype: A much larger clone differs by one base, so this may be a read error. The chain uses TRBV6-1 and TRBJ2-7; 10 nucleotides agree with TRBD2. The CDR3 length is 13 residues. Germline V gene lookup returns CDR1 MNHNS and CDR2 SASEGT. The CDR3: CGSSSGGSYEQYF. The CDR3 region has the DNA TGTGGCAGCTCTAGCGGGGGATCCTACGAGCAGTACTTC.